The clone carrying this T cell receptor (beta chain) has a single count. The data were obtained in a study of blood T cell repertoires in COVID-19. Here immunoSEQ multiplex PCR was the method, and the copy in TCRdb shows in-frame clones only, minus some. The sample contains approximately 400,000 clones, around 89% of which appear only once. V dropped 0 bases and J dropped 10; count of bases not matched to a gene: 6. The germline CDR1 and CDR2 sequences are SGHRS and YFSETQ. The CDR3 extends over 14 amino acids. This TCR was sampled from a man in his forties with acute or convalescent COVID-19. This rearrangement joins TRBV5-1 to TRBJ2-1; 8 nucleotides agree with TRBD2. What was sequenced was peripheral blood. The CDR3 here is CASSLETSVGEQFF. The CDR3 DNA reads as TGCGCCAGCAGCTTGGAGACTAGCGTTGGGGAGCAGTTCTTC.